This is a list of T cell receptor beta chains from one sample in a study of early T cells in non-severe SARS-CoV-2 infection. TCRdb re-called the 5' RACE reads through MiXCR, storing one row per CDR3 protein. The data contain 55,000 to 70,000 distinct CDR3 sequences, roughly 4.5% of them seen just once; the ten biggest clones take up roughly 3.9%. The sequencing used whole blood, collected at baseline. The receptors were gathered from an adult who was a healthcare worker with PCR-confirmed SARS-CoV-2 infection or an uninfected control (not recorded which). The donor label of this sample is uncertain. Both conserved end residues are part of each CDR3. Each record gives: CDR3 length, J gene, clone size, D gene, V gene, CDR3 DNA, CDR3 protein. D genes are given only for firm matches. Size is stated for part of the rows, as once, few or many counts, or as a class when the clone is expanded.

>15|TRBJ2-7|many|TRBD1|TRBV20-1
TGCAGTGCTAGAATGGCGGACAGGGGTACCTACGAGCAGTACTTC
CSARMADRGTYEQYF
>12|TRBJ1-2|many|.|TRBV12-3/TRBV12-4
TGTGCCAGCAGTTTTGAAGGGACTGGCTACACCTTC
CASSFEGTGYTF
>16|TRBJ2-7|many|TRBD1|TRBV7-8
TGTGCCAGCAGCCCGAGTCGGACAGGGGACTTCTACGAGCAGTACTTC
CASSPSRTGDFYEQYF
>14|TRBJ2-3|many|.|TRBV30
TGTGCCTGGAGTATCGGGTTGTTCACAGATACGCAGTATTTT
CAWSIGLFTDTQYF
>12|TRBJ2-1|many|.|TRBV7-2
TGTGCCAGCAGCAAGAGGGTGGATGAGCAGTTCTTC
CASSKRVDEQFF
>12|TRBJ1-2|few|.|TRBV20-1
TGCAGTGCTAGAGATTCAGGATATGGCTACACCTTC
CSARDSGYGYTF
>14|TRBJ1-6|few|.|TRBV7-2
TGTGCCAGCAGCTGGGCCGGGAGGGATTCACCCCTCCACTTT
CASSWAGRDSPLHF
>16|TRBJ1-5|few|TRBD1|TRBV4-2
TGTGCCAGCAGCCAGGGGGGACAGGGTATAAATCAGCCCCAGCATTTT
CASSQGGQGINQPQHF
>16|TRBJ1-6|many|.|TRBV3-1
TGTGCCAGCAGCCATCACGGATACTCCTATAATTCACCCCTCCACTTT
CASSHHGYSYNSPLHF
>15|TRBJ1-6|many|.|TRBV5-5
TGTGCCAGCAGCTTGGCCAGTATGGCAGGATCACCCCTCCACTTT
CASSLASMAGSPLHF
>16|TRBJ2-2|few|.|TRBV7-2
TGTGCCAGCAGCCGTAATAGACAGATGAACACCGGGGAGCTGTTTTTT
CASSRNRQMNTGELFF
>11|TRBJ2-1|many|TRBD2|TRBV20-1
TGCAGTGCTAGATCCGGGGGGGTGCAGTTCTTC
CSARSGGVQFF
>16|TRBJ1-1|few|.|TRBV6-2/TRBV6-3
TGTGCCAGCAGTTACTCGAGGACAGACTACTACACTGAAGCTTTCTTT
CASSYSRTDYYTEAFF
>16|TRBJ1-4|.|.|TRBV9
TGTGCCAGCAGCACCTCTAGGACATTACTGGGAGAAAAACTGTTTTTT
CASSTSRTLLGEKLFF
>16|TRBJ2-3|few|TRBD2|TRBV24-1
TGTGCCACCAGTATTCAAACTAGCGGGGGAATAGATACGCAGTATTTT
CATSIQTSGGIDTQYF
>13|TRBJ2-7|many|TRBD1|TRBV18
TGTGCCAGCTCACCACAGGGGGCCAACGAGCAGTACTTC
CASSPQGANEQYF
>15|TRBJ2-7|.|.|TRBV9
TGTGCCAGCAGCGTAGCTTCAACCCGCTCCTACGAGCAGTACTTC
CASSVASTRSYEQYF
>14|TRBJ2-3|.|TRBD2|TRBV15
TGTGCCACCAGCGGGTCGGGGGGGCTCTATACGCAGTATTTT
CATSGSGGLYTQYF
>16|TRBJ2-2|many|TRBD2|TRBV7-9
TGTGCCAGCAGCTCCAGGAGCGGGGGAGAGGACGGGGAGCTGTTTTTT
CASSSRSGGEDGELFF
>14|TRBJ2-2|many|TRBD1|TRBV20-1
TGCAGTGCCAGGACAGGGTTGGACACCGGGGAGCTGTTTTTT
CSARTGLDTGELFF
>16|TRBJ1-1|few|.|TRBV12-3/TRBV12-4
TGTGCCAGCACCCAAAGGGGGGGATCGGGGCTCACTGAAGCTTTCTTT
CASTQRGGSGLTEAFF
>13|TRBJ1-2|.|.|TRBV6-5
TGTGCCAGCAGTGAAGGGAGAATCTATGGCTACACCTTC
CASSEGRIYGYTF
>16|TRBJ2-2|few|TRBD1|TRBV6-5
TGTGCCAGCACCCCTCCGGGGACAGGGGCGCCCGGGGAGCTGTTTTTT
CASTPPGTGAPGELFF
>15|TRBJ2-3|few|.|TRBV7-9
TGTGCCAGCAGCCCCCGTCGGGGGACCACAGATACGCAGTATTTT
CASSPRRGTTDTQYF
>14|TRBJ2-5|.|TRBD1|TRBV15
TGTGCCACCAGCAGGGGGACAGTCCAAGAGACCCAGTACTTC
CATSRGTVQETQYF
>12|TRBJ1-2|many|.|TRBV29-1
TGCAGCGTTGAAGATCCCGGCTATGGCTACACCTTC
CSVEDPGYGYTF
>13|TRBJ1-1|.|.|TRBV6-6
TGTGCCAGCGGCCGGGACCAGAACACTGAAGCTTTCTTT
CASGRDQNTEAFF
>17|TRBJ1-2|.|TRBD1|TRBV4-2
TGTGCCAGCAGCCAAGGGACAGGGGGCCTATTTAACTATGGCTACACCTTC
CASSQGTGGLFNYGYTF
>12|TRBJ1-2|many|.|TRBV6-5
TGTGCCAGCAGTTACTCGACGGATGGCTACACCTTC
CASSYSTDGYTF
>14|TRBJ2-7|.|.|TRBV28
TGTGCCAGCAGCTCCAGGGACACCTCCTACGAGCAGTACTTC
CASSSRDTSYEQYF
>13|TRBJ1-1|few|.|TRBV7-2
TGTGCCAGCAGCTTAGAATCCAACACTGAAGCTTTCTTT
CASSLESNTEAFF
>15|TRBJ2-7|many|.|TRBV10-1
TGCGCCAGCACAGGAGGGCCTAGGGAATCCTACGAGCAGTACTTC
CASTGGPRESYEQYF
>13|TRBJ1-1|many|.|TRBV7-6
TGTGCCAGCAGCTTATGGACGGACACTGAAGCTTTCTTT
CASSLWTDTEAFF
>15|TRBJ2-5|few|TRBD1|TRBV11-3
TGTGCCAGCAGCTTATCTCCAGGGGGAACAGAGACCCAGTACTTC
CASSLSPGGTETQYF
>12|TRBJ2-7|many|.|TRBV29-1
TGCAGCGTTGGGTTCAGCAGGGGCGAGCAGTACTTC
CSVGFSRGEQYF
>16|TRBJ1-2|many|TRBD1|TRBV19
TGTGCCAGTAGTATTACCGGGACAGCTAACAACTATGGCTACACCTTC
CASSITGTANNYGYTF
>14|TRBJ2-2|.|.|TRBV11-2
TGTGCCAGCAGCCGTCGGGGGAACACCGGGGAGCTGTTTTTT
CASSRRGNTGELFF
>15|TRBJ2-7|few|.|TRBV18
TGTGCCAGCTCACCATCTCGGTCCTCTACCTACGAGCAGTACTTC
CASSPSRSSTYEQYF
>14|TRBJ1-1|.|.|TRBV27
TGTGCCAGCAGTTTGGTAGGGGTGAACACTGAAGCTTTCTTT
CASSLVGVNTEAFF
>14|TRBJ2-2|.|.|TRBV18
TGTGCCAGCTCACCGGGAAGGGCTACCGGGGAGCTGTTTTTT
CASSPGRATGELFF
>13|TRBJ2-3|many|.|TRBV24-1
TGTGCCACCAGTGAGGCTATATCAGATACGCAGTATTTT
CATSEAISDTQYF
>14|TRBJ1-2|many|.|TRBV6-5
TGTGCCAGCAGTTCCCAGGGAGGGGCCCATGGCTACACCTTC
CASSSQGGAHGYTF
>17|TRBJ1-5|many|.|TRBV6-1
TGTGCCAGCAAGAGCAGGGTCCTCACCTATAGCAATCAGCCCCAGCATTTT
CASKSRVLTYSNQPQHF
>15|TRBJ2-1|many|TRBD2|TRBV7-3
TGTGCCAGCAGCTTACTCGCGGGGGGGTACAATGAGCAGTTCTTC
CASSLLAGGYNEQFF
>15|TRBJ2-7|many|.|TRBV20-1
TGCAGTGCTAGCCTTTACGCAGCAGCAGAATACGAGCAGTACTTC
CSASLYAAAEYEQYF
>12|TRBJ1-1|.|.|TRBV2
TGTGCCAGCAGACCCGGACCCGGTGAAGCTTTCTTT
CASRPGPGEAFF
>15|TRBJ2-7|.|.|TRBV18
TGTGCCAGCTCACCTTGGTCAGGGATCCTCTACGAGCAGTACTTC
CASSPWSGILYEQYF
>17|TRBJ1-3|many|.|TRBV7-6
TGTGCCAGCAGCTTAGCGTTTGCCTACGGTCCTGGAAACACCATATATTTT
CASSLAFAYGPGNTIYF
>13|TRBJ1-5|few|.|TRBV29-1
TGCAGCGTTGAACCGGGGGTTGGTCAGCCCCAGCATTTT
CSVEPGVGQPQHF
>14|TRBJ2-5|few|TRBD2|TRBV20-1
TGCAGTGCTAGAAGGGGCAGGGAGGGGGAGACCCAGTACTTC
CSARRGREGETQYF
>16|TRBJ2-7|many|TRBD2|TRBV5-1
TGCGCCAGCAGCTTGGCTTGGAGGACTAGCGTCTACGAGCAGTACTTC
CASSLAWRTSVYEQYF
>13|TRBJ2-5|many|.|TRBV20-1
TGCAGTGCTAGACTAGGCCGCCAAGAGACCCAGTACTTC
CSARLGRQETQYF
>20|TRBJ2-7|many|TRBD1|TRBV27
TGTGCCAGCAGTCCTCCGTGGGGTCTTTGGACAGGGAGAATTGTAGACGAGCAGTACTTC
CASSPPWGLWTGRIVDEQYF